One and the same sample provided the 6 T cell receptor beta chains below, sequenced in a study of cytomegalovirus exposure and HLA in healthy donors. PCR employed 60 Vbeta and 13 Jbeta primers. Clones were read by immunoSEQ multiplex PCR, and TCRdb kept only the in-frame ones, dropping some. The data show about 120,000 clones, around 60% seen once. Sequences were obtained from PBMCs. These receptors all stem from a man between 35 and 55 years old in good health and CMV-seropositive.

This clone was recorded a few times. The sample contains more than one DNA sequence encoding this CDR3. The rearrangement uses TRBV5-6 and TRBJ2-7; D is possibly TRBD2 (6 bases). Germline V CDR1 and CDR2: SGHDT, YYEEEE. This CDR3 contains 14 residues. Trimming pared 5 bases from V and 2 bases from J, leaving 14 bases between. The CDR3 DNA reads as TGTGCCAGCAGGCCCGGGACTTGGCCCTACGAGCAGTACTTC. Its translation is CASRPGTWPYEQYF.

A single count supports this clone. The chain carries TRBV7-2 and TRBJ2-1, with 15 positions matching TRBD2. CDR1 SGHTA and CDR2 FQGNSA come from the germline V gene. This CDR3 has 16 amino acids. The V and J ends lost 5 bases and 6 bases, in that order; junction bases with no gene match: 5. Here the CDR3 DNA reads TGTGCCAGCAGCCCACCGGGACTAGCGGGGGGCAATGAGCAGTTCTTC. Amino acids: CASSPPGLAGGNEQFF.

V is TRBV28 and J is TRBJ1-2, with 11 bases matching TRBD1. CDR1 MDHEN and CDR2 SYDVKM come from the germline V gene. The CDR3 covers 14 residues. After removal of 6 bases from V and 9 bases from J, the junction contained 9 bases not matched to a gene. In nucleotides, the CDR3 is TGTGCCAGCAGACCGGGACAGGGGGGAAATAGCTACACCTTC. This gives the protein CASRPGQGGNSYTF.

This clone was detected only a few times. The CDR3 bases are TGTGCCAGCTCAGGGGGCGGCGGCTACACCTTC. Translating it yields CASSGGGGYTF. The V call is TRBV18, the J call TRBJ1-2; possibly TRBD1 for D (6 bases). The CDR3 spans 11 residues. The germline gives CDR1 KGHSH, CDR2 LQKENI. V was shortened by 5 bases and J by 8 bases, with 9 bases between the two germline ends. The whole variable domain, filled in from reference TRBV18 and TRBJ1-2, reads NAGVMQNPRHLVRRRGQEARLRCSPMKGHSHVYWYRQLPEEGLKFMVYLQKENIIDESGMPKERFSAEFPKEGPSILRIQQVVRGDSAAYFCASSGGGGYTFGSGTRLTVV.

V usage is TRBV29-1 and J usage is TRBJ2-1; 9 nucleotides align to TRBD1. This CDR3 region has 15 residues. V was pared by 4 bases and J by 3 bases, with 7 bases of the junction left unmatched. CDR1 is SQVTM, CDR2 ANQGSEA, per germline. The CDR3 loop reads CSVGGGTGIYNEQFF. CDR3 bases: TGCAGCGTTGGGGGAGGGACAGGGATCTACAATGAGCAGTTCTTC.

This chain joins TRBV20-1 and TRBJ2-5; maybe TRBD2 (5 bases). This CDR3 spans 11 amino acids. The V end lost 0 bases, the J end lost 7 bases, and 6 bases lay between the germline ends. Germline values: CDR1 DFQATT, CDR2 SNEGSKA (reference sequence). CDR3 loop: CSARDRGTQYF. CDR3 DNA: TGCAGTGCTAGAGATCGGGGGACCCAGTACTTC.